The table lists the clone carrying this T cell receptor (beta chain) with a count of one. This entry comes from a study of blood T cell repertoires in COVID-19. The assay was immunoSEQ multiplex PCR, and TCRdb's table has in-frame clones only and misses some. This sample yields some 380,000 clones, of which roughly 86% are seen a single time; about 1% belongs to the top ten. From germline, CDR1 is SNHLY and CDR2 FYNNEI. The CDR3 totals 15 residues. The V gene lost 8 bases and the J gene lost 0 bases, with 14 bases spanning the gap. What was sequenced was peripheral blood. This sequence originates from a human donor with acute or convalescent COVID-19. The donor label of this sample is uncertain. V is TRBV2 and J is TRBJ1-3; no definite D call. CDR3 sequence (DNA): TGTGCCAGCGGAATCCAGGCCTACTCTGGAAACACCATATATTTT. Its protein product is CASGIQAYSGNTIYF.